Following are 28 T cell receptor beta chains from one sample sequenced in a study of cytomegalovirus exposure and HLA in healthy donors. The PCR had 60 Vbeta and 13 Jbeta primers. Sequencing was performed with immunoSEQ multiplex PCR; in TCRdb, only in-frame clones are kept and a portion is missing. This sample has some 110,000 clones, with roughly 80% found just once. Input material: PBMCs. The receptors were sampled from a man aged 30 to 45 in good health and CMV-seropositive.

V is TRBV5-1 and J is TRBJ2-3; 9 bases align to TRBD2. CDR3 length: 16 residues. The germline V gene has CDR1 SGHRS and CDR2 YFSETQ. V lost 4 bases to trimming and J lost 3 bases; unmatched junction nucleotides: 9. The CDR3: CASSLLTSGSTDTQYF. The CDR3 DNA reads as TGCGCCAGCAGCCTTCTGACTAGCGGATCAACAGATACGCAGTATTTT.

The V gene is TRBV19, the J gene TRBJ1-1; 8 bases line up with TRBD1. Trimming at V came to 7 bases and at J to 0 bases, leaving 10 bases not matched to a gene. The V gene's germline CDR1 is LNHDA and CDR2 SQIVND (reference sequence). The CDR3 contains 16 residues. The DNA for the CDR3 is TGTGCCAGTACCCGGACAGGGTCCTCTTTGAACACTGAAGCTTTCTTT. The encoded protein is CASTRTGSSLNTEAFF.

The chain has TRBV6-5 and TRBJ2-7, with a tentative D call TRBD1 (6 bases). From germline, CDR1 is MNHEY and CDR2 SVGAGI. The length of the CDR3 is 14 residues. With 4 bases removed from V and 5 bases from J, the gap between germline ends came to 15 bases. In DNA, the CDR3 is TGTGCCAGCAGTTGGACCGGGACATTAAACGAGCAGTACTTC. Its protein product is CASSWTGTLNEQYF.

This chain links TRBV20-1 with TRBJ2-3; D call uncertain. From germline, CDR1 is DFQATT and CDR2 SNEGSKA (reference sequence). This CDR3 has 11 residues. V was shortened by 5 bases and J by 5 bases, with 8 bases between the two germline ends. CDR3 residues: CSALKQDTQYF. For the CDR3, the DNA is TGCAGTGCTTTAAAACAAGATACGCAGTATTTT.

The genes are TRBV16 and TRBJ1-2; the D gene is possibly TRBD1 (5 bases). CDR3 size: 15 residues. CDR1 is KGHSY and CDR2 is FQNENV in the germline V gene. The V gene lost 1 base and the J gene lost 2 bases, with 11 bases spanning the gap. The chain's CDR3 is CASSQWVGGNYGYTF. CDR3 in DNA: TGTGCCAGCAGCCAATGGGTCGGGGGAAACTATGGCTACACCTTC.

This chain joins TRBV5-6 and TRBJ1-2; unclear D gene. Trimming took 2 bases from V and 8 from J, leaving 10 bases between them. Germline CDR1 and CDR2: SGHDT and YYEEEE. This CDR3 comprises 12 residues. CDR3 residues: CASSFPGYGYTF. CDR3 in DNA: TGTGCCAGCAGCTTTCCAGGTTACGGCTACACCTTC.

The chain uses TRBV21-1 and TRBJ2-7; TRBD1, the D gene given by the table, was not confirmed from the DNA. TRBV21-1 is a recognized pseudogene. This CDR3 has 15 amino acids. The CDR3 reads CASSKYLRDTYEQYV. The CDR3 bases are TGTGCCAGCAGCAAGTACCTCCGGGACACCTACGAGCAGTACGTC.

V usage is TRBV12-5 and J usage is TRBJ2-3; D is unresolved. The CDR3 sequence is 12 residues long. CDR1 and CDR2 (germline): LGHNT, FRNRAP. The V gene lost 5 bases and the J gene lost 2 bases, with 5 bases spanning the gap. CDR3 sequence (DNA): TGTGCTAGTGGTCTAAACACAGATACGCAGTATTTT. Its protein product is CASGLNTDTQYF.

CDR3 sequence reads: CASSRISQGNYGYTF. In nucleotides, the CDR3 is TGTGCCAGCAGTAGAATTTCGCAGGGAAACTATGGCTACACCTTC. The chain is built from TRBV6-5 and TRBJ1-2, with D possibly matching TRBD1 (5 bases). Germline V gives CDR1 MNHEY, CDR2 SVGAGI. Trimming took 5 bases from V and 2 from J, leaving 15 bases between them. CDR3 length: 15 amino acids.

The chain links TRBV28 to TRBJ1-1, with D tentatively TRBD1 (5 bases). V was clipped by 3 bases and J by 0 bases, with 14 bases between them. The CDR3 spans 16 residues. The germline gives CDR1 MDHEN, CDR2 SYDVKM. The CDR3 is CASSLRRGSVNTEAFF. The CDR3 DNA follows: TGTGCCAGCAGTTTGAGGAGGGGATCGGTGAACACTGAAGCTTTCTTT.

J is TRBJ2-5 and V is TRBV9; D might be TRBD1 (7 bases). The germline V and J ends were trimmed by 3 bases and 2 bases, with 17 bases remaining between them. The CDR3 has 16 residues. Germline V gene lookup returns CDR1 SGDLS and CDR2 YYNGEE. This CDR3 is CASSAGGDRIQETQYF. CDR3 nucleotide sequence: TGTGCCAGCAGCGCTGGAGGGGACAGAATACAAGAGACCCAGTACTTC.

This chain links TRBV10-1 with TRBJ2-3; 14 bases are shared with TRBD2. The J segment lost 5 bases and the V segment lost 3 bases, leaving 10 bases of the junction unmatched. The CDR3 length is 18 residues. Germline V gives CDR1 WNHNN, CDR2 SYGVQD (reference sequence). The CDR3 here is CASSDYGTSGSYEDTQYF. The CDR3 nucleotides are TGCGCCAGCAGTGATTATGGGACTAGCGGGAGTTATGAAGATACGCAGTATTTT.

The chain carries TRBV2 and TRBJ1-5; 7 bases match TRBD1. The V gene's germline CDR1 is SNHLY and CDR2 FYNNEI. With V trimmed by 5 bases and J by 4 bases, 14 bases remained unmatched. The CDR3 contains 17 residues. CDR3 sequence: CASSTTRGQAPNQPQHF. The CDR3 nucleotides are TGTGCCAGCAGTACCACCCGAGGACAGGCGCCAAATCAGCCCCAGCATTTT.

V gene TRBV6-5 combines with J gene TRBJ2-2, with D perhaps matching TRBD1 (6 bases). The CDR3 has 14 residues. Trimming left V 6 bases short and J 4 bases short, with 12 bases between. CDR1 MNHEY and CDR2 SVGAGI come from the germline V gene. Here the CDR3 reads CASRLQGSTGELFF. DNA for the CDR3: TGTGCCAGCAGACTACAGGGTTCCACCGGGGAGCTGTTTTTT.

The chain recombines TRBV5-6 with TRBJ2-7; 9 bases are shared with TRBD2. Germline V gives CDR1 SGHDT, CDR2 YYEEEE. The ends lost 3 bases at V and 6 bases at J; junction bases unmatched: 10. CDR3 length equals 15 residues. The CDR3 region is CASSSPAGGDGEQYV. As DNA, the CDR3 is TGTGCCAGCAGCTCCCCGGCGGGAGGGGATGGCGAGCAGTACGTC.

V and J are TRBV7-9 and TRBJ2-2; no definite D call. Trimming stripped 2 bases from V and 10 bases from J, with 8 bases between. Germline CDR1 and CDR2: SEHNR and FQNEAQ (reference sequence). This CDR3 is built from 12 residues. Here the CDR3 reads CASSLSRLELFF. The CDR3 DNA is TGTGCCAGCAGCTTATCGAGGTTGGAGCTGTTTTTT.

This clone was detected a few times. This rearrangement joins TRBV5-4 to TRBJ1-6, with a weak D call TRBD1 (6 bases). V was pared by 3 bases and J by 10 bases, with 14 bases between. There are 14 residues in the CDR3. Germline loops: CDR1 SGHNT, CDR2 YYREEE (reference sequence). The CDR3 loop is CASSSTGVQSPLHF. The CDR3 nucleotides are TGTGCCAGCAGCTCGACAGGAGTTCAGTCACCCCTCCACTTT.

The V call is TRBV9, the J call TRBJ2-3; D uncertain. The CDR3 is 16 amino acids. From germline, CDR1 is SGDLS and CDR2 YYNGEE. V was clipped by 0 bases and J by 0 bases, with 11 bases between them. CDR3 DNA: TGTGCCAGCAGCGTAGGAGTTATGCCTAGCACAGATACGCAGTATTTT. Translated: CASSVGVMPSTDTQYF.

The J gene is TRBJ1-5, the V gene TRBV30; tentatively, D is TRBD1 (5 bases). V was clipped by 7 bases and J by 6 bases, with 16 bases between them. Germline loops: CDR1 GTSNPN, CDR2 SVGIG (reference sequence). The CDR3 is 13 amino acids. The CDR3 is CALEGGGGQPQHF. The CDR3 region has the DNA TGTGCCTTGGAGGGAGGTGGGGGTCAGCCCCAGCATTTT.

The chain joins TRBV2 to TRBJ2-5; 9 bases align to TRBD1. Trimming at V came to 8 bases and at J to 4 bases, leaving 5 bases not matched to a gene. Germline V gene lookup returns CDR1 SNHLY and CDR2 FYNNEI. This CDR3 is built from 13 residues. The CDR3 bases are TGTGCCAGCCGGGACAGGGATCGAGAGACCCAGTACTTC. It is translated as CASRDRDRETQYF.

V and J are TRBV5-1 and TRBJ2-1, with D hard to call. Germline V gene data show CDR1 as SGHRS and CDR2 as YFSETQ. The CDR3 runs 14 residues. Between the trimmed V and J ends, which lost 0 bases and 9 bases, there was a span of 13 bases. CDR3 region: CASSLAISFGEQFF. CDR3 nucleotides: TGCGCCAGCAGCTTGGCCATTAGTTTTGGTGAGCAGTTCTTC. The variable domain in full, with the rest retrieved from reference TRBV5-1 and TRBJ2-1, is KAGVTQTPRYLIKTRGQQVTLSCSPISGHRSVSWYQQTPGQGLQFLFEYFSETQRNKGNFPGRFSGRQFSNSRSEMNVSTLELGDSALYLCASSLAISFGEQFFGPGTRLTVL.

The genes are TRBV2 and TRBJ1-1; 7 nucleotides line up with TRBD1. V trimming: 5 bases; J trimming: 5 bases; junction bases outside the gene matches: 8. Germline loops: CDR1 SNHLY, CDR2 FYNNEI. The CDR3 spans 14 residues. CDR3 DNA sequence: TGTGCCAGCAGTCAAATTGGACAGGCGACTGAAGCTTTCTTT. This gives the protein CASSQIGQATEAFF.

In this sample, this clone turned up a few times. One end of the junction is discordant with germline, which a read error may explain. The gene calls are TRBV27 and TRBJ1-4; D is possibly TRBD1 (6 bases). The CDR3 length is 15 residues. The germline V gene encodes CDR1 MNHEY and CDR2 SMNVEV (reference sequence). The CDR3 region has the DNA TGTGCCACCAGTCCCGGCGGGGGCGGTAATGAAAAACTGTTTTTT. Its protein product is CATSPGGGGNEKLFF.

The table lists this clone with a count of one. V gene TRBV19 combines with J gene TRBJ1-1, with TRBD1 matching over 8 bases. This CDR3 has 13 residues. Germline lookup yields CDR1 LNHDA and CDR2 SQIVND (reference sequence). With 9 bases clipped from V and 1 base from J, the junction kept 4 bases outside the gene matches. CDR3 sequence: CASGDRSNTEAFF. In DNA, the CDR3 is TGTGCCAGCGGGGACAGGTCGAACACTGAAGCTTTCTTT. The complete variable domain, with remaining parts taken from reference TRBV19 and TRBJ1-1, reads DGGITQSPKYLFRKEGQNVTLSCEQNLNHDAMYWYRQDPGQGLRLIYYSQIVNDFQKGDIAEGYSVSREKKESFPLTVTSAQKNPTAFYLCASGDRSNTEAFFGQGTRLTVV.

CDR3 DNA: TGTGCCAGCTCACTCGACAGGGGGCCCGAGCAGTACGTC. Encoded protein: CASSLDRGPEQYV. The V and J genes are TRBV18 and TRBJ2-7; 10 positions agree with TRBD1. The CDR3 has 13 amino acids. The germline V gene has CDR1 KGHSH and CDR2 LQKENI. The J segment lost 6 bases and the V segment lost 4 bases, leaving 3 bases of the junction unmatched.

This clone was seen a handful of times. The CDR3 sequence: CASSQEAGGFYNEQFF. The CDR3, as DNA: TGTGCCAGCAGCCAAGAAGCGGGGGGGTTTTACAATGAGCAGTTCTTC. This rearrangement joins TRBV4-2 to TRBJ2-1; the match to TRBD2 covers 10 bases. J was trimmed by 4 bases and V by 0 bases; bases with no gene match: 3. The germline CDR1 and CDR2 sequences are LGHNA and YNFKEQ. This CDR3 spans 16 amino acids.

J is TRBJ2-5 and V is TRBV15, with D possibly being TRBD1 (6 bases). Trimming removed 5 bases at V and 4 bases at J, with 14 bases between. The CDR3 length is 14 residues. The germline V gene encodes CDR1 LNHNV and CDR2 YYDKDF (reference sequence). CDR3 residues: CATSVRGAGETQYF. CDR3 DNA: TGTGCCACCAGCGTCAGGGGAGCAGGAGAGACCCAGTACTTC.

The rearrangement uses TRBV27 and TRBJ1-3; D gene ambiguous. V lost 3 bases and J lost 0, with 6 bases in between. This CDR3 region has 14 residues. The germline CDR1 and CDR2 sequences are MNHEY and SMNVEV (reference sequence). The CDR3 loop is CASSFGGSGNTIYF. The CDR3 bases are TGTGCCAGCAGTTTTGGAGGCTCTGGAAACACCATATATTTT.